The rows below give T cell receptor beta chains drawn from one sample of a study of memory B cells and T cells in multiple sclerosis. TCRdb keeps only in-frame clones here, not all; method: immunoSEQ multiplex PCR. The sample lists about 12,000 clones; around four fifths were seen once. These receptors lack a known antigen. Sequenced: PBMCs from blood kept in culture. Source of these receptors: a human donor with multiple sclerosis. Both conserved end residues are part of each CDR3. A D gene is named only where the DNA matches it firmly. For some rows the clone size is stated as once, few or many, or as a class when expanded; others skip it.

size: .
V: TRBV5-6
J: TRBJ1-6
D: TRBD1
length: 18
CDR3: CASSRTWDRGLWNSPLHF
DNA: TGTGCCAGCAGCCGAACCTGGGACAGGGGATTGTGGAATTCACCCCTCCACTTT

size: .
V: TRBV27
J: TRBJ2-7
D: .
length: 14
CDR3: CASSLRGLSYEQYF
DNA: TGTGCCAGCAGTTTAAGGGGACTCTCCTACGAGCAGTACTTC

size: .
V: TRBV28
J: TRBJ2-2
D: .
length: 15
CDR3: CASREDLINTGELFF
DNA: TGTGCCAGCAGGGAGGACTTAATAAACACCGGGGAGCTGTTTTTT

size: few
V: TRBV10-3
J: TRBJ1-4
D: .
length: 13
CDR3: CAISDRANEKLFF
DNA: TGTGCCATCAGTGACAGGGCAAATGAAAAACTGTTTTTT

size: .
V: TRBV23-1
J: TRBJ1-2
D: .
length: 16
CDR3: CASRPRRAPTPYGYTF
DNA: TGCGCCAGCAGGCCCAGACGAGCACCTACCCCTTATGGCTACACCTTC

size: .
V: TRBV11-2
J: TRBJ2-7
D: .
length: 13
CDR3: CASSLYSTYEQYF
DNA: TGTGCCAGCAGCTTATACAGTACCTACGAGCAGTACTTC

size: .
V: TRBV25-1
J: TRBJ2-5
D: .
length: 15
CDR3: CASSATPMIQETQYF
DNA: TGTGCCAGCAGTGCCACCCCGATGATCCAAGAGACCCAGTACTTC

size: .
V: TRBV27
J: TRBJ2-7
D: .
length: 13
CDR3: CASSFSVTGEQYF
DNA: TGTGCCAGCAGTTTCTCAGTTACGGGCGAGCAGTACTTC

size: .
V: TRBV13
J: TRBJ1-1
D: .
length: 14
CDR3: CASSLRGPNTEAFF
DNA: TGTGCCAGCAGCCTCAGGGGACCGAACACTGAAGCTTTCTTT

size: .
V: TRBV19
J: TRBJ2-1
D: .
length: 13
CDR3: CASSMRVEGEQFF
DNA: TGTGCCAGTAGTATGCGGGTGGAGGGTGAGCAGTTCTTC

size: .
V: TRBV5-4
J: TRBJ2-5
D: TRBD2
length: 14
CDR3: CASNPAGREETQYF
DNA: TGTGCCAGCAACCCAGCGGGGAGGGAAGAGACCCAGTACTTC

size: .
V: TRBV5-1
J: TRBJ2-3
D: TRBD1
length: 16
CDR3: CASSLRTGPSTDTQYF
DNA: TGCGCCAGCAGCTTGCGGACAGGACCTAGCACAGATACGCAGTATTTT

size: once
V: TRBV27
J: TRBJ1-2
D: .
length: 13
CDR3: CASSNWRGHGYTF
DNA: TGTGCCAGCAGTAACTGGAGGGGCCATGGCTACACCTTC

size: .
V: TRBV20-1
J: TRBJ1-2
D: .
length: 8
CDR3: CSESGNTF
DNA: TGCAGTGAATCGGGGAACACCTTC

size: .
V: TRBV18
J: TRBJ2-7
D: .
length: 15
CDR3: CASSPPQRAPYEQYF
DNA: TGTGCCAGCTCACCACCCCAGCGGGCCCCCTACGAGCAGTACTTC

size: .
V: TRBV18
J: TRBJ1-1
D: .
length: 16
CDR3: CASSPQVKGRTTEAFF
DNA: TGTGCCAGCTCACCACAAGTAAAAGGGAGGACCACTGAAGCTTTCTTT

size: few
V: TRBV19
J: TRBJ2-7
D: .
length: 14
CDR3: CASSSSGLHYEQYF
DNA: TGTGCCAGTAGTAGTTCGGGACTCCACTACGAGCAGTACTTC

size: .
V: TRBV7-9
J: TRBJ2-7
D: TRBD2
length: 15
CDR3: CASSSEAGVGYEQYF
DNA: TGTGCCAGCAGCTCCGAGGCGGGGGTCGGGTACGAGCAGTACTTC

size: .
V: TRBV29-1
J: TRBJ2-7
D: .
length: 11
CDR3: CSVVNLREQYF
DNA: TGCAGCGTTGTAAATCTACGAGAGCAGTACTTC

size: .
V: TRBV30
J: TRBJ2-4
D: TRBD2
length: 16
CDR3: CAWSDGGREWPAIQYF
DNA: TGTGCCTGGAGTGATGGCGGGAGAGAGTGGCCAGCCATTCAGTACTTC

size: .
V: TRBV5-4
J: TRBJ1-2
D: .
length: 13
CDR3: CASSSLADRSYTF
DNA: TGTGCCAGCAGCTCCCTTGCCGACAGGTCCTACACCTTC

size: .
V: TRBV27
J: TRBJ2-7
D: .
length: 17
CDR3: CASSLTQIQGSSYEQYF
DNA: TGTGCCAGCAGTTTAACTCAAATCCAGGGGAGCTCCTACGAGCAGTACTTC

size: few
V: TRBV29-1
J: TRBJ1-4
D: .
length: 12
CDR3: CSDSTGIEKLFF
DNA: TGCAGCGACTCGACAGGAATTGAAAAACTGTTTTTT

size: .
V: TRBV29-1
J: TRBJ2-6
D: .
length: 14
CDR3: CSVVTGTGANVLTF
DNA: TGCAGCGTCGTGACAGGAACTGGGGCCAACGTCCTGACTTTC

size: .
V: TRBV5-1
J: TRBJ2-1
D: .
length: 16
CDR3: CASSLGFRDSYNEQFF
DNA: TGCGCCAGCAGCTTGGGTTTCCGGGACTCCTACAATGAGCAGTTCTTC

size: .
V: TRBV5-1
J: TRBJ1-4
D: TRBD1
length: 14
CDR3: CASKGQVFNEKLFF
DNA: TGCGCCAGCAAGGGACAGGTTTTTAACGAAAAACTGTTTTTT

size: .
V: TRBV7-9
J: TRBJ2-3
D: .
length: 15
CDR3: CASSTWDTATDTQYF
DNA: TGTGCCAGCAGCACCTGGGACACCGCCACAGATACGCAGTATTTT

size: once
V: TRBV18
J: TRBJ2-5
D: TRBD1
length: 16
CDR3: CASSRGLGQNQETQYF
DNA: TGTGCCAGCTCACGGGGCCTGGGACAGAACCAAGAGACCCAGTACTTC

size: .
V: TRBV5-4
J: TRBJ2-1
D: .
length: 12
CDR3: CASGRSYNEQFF
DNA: TGTGCCAGCGGGAGGTCCTACAATGAGCAGTTCTTC